The entry below gives a single T cell receptor (beta chain) sequence along with its context. Its matching antigen is unknown. This entry comes from a study of STAT3 mutations in large granular lymphocyte leukemia. Overall study: Canonical activating STAT3 mutations were detected in roughly half of the longitudinally sequenced T-LGLL patients. Over half of T-LGLL patients had one or more immunosuppressive regimens. Study results and limitations: Every T-cell large granular lymphocyte leukemia patient had at least one immunodominant TCR beta clonotype. Some patients had dominant TCR clones larger than their STAT3 mutant burden. In some patients, a small highly pathogenic clone possibly went undetected.

Method: immunoSEQ multiplex PCR; TCRdb's copy keeps in-frame clones and lacks some. The sample holds around 33,000 clones; about three quarters are singletons and the top ten take approximately 30%. Germline lookup yields CDR1 SGDLS and CDR2 YYNGEE. This CDR3 spans 15 amino acids. Trimming took 0 bases from V and 0 from J, leaving 8 bases between them. The chain recombines TRBV9 with TRBJ2-3, with no clear D. The receptor was derived from a woman aged 45-60 years with T-cell large granular lymphocyte leukemia. Some clones in this sample may be carry-over from other donors' samples. Specimen: peripheral blood mononuclear cells. DNA for the CDR3: TGTGCCAGCAGCGTAGGCGTTGCTAGCACAGATACGCAGTATTTT. Translation gives CASSVGVASTDTQYF.